Included here is one TCR beta chain sequence, with context. Its specificity is unknown. CDR1 and CDR2 (germline): SEHNR, FQNEAQ (reference sequence). Trimming cost V 5 bases and J 4 bases, with 14 bases left between them. The CDR3 consists of 14 residues. This sample was included in a study of T cell responses to AZD1222 COVID-19 vaccine. Across the study: Whether given at about 4 or about 12 weeks, second doses were pooled. Study-level findings and limits: At baseline, just a handful of AZD1222 recipients tested seropositive. Repertoires were obtained solely post-peak T cell response. Females made up more of the donors, who were largely white British, and clonal diversity may have come out too low.

The method was immunoSEQ multiplex PCR; TCRdb's version includes in-frame clones alone and lacks a portion of them. The sample yields over 120,000 clones, 92% seen once. The TCR originated in an adult in good health. This rearrangement joins TRBV7-9 to TRBJ1-1; a weak D match, TRBD1 (5 bases). The sequencing used peripheral blood, collected on day 0 of AZD1222 vaccination. The CDR3: CASSREGTVTEAFF. In nucleotides, the CDR3 is TGTGCCAGCAGCCGAGAAGGGACCGTCACTGAAGCTTTCTTT.